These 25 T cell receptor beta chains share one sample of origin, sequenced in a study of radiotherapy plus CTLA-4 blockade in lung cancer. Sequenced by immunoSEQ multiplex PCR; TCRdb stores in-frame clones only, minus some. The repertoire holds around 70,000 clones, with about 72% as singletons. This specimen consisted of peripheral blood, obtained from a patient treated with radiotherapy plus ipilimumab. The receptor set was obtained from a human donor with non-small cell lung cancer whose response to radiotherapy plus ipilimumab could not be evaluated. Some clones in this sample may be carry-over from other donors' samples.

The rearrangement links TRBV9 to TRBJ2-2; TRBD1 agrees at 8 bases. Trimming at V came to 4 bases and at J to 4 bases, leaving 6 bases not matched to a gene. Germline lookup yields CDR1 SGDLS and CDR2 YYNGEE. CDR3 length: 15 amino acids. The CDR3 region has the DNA TGTGCCAGCAGCCCTACAGGGGGAATCACCGGGGAGCTGTTTTTT. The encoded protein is CASSPTGGITGELFF.

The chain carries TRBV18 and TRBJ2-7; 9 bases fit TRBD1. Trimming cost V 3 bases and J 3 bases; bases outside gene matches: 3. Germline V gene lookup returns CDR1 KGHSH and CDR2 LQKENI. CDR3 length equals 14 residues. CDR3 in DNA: TGTGCCAGCTCACCGGGGACAGGGTTCTACGAGCAGTACTTC. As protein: CASSPGTGFYEQYF. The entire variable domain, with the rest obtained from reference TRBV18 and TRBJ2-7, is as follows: NAGVMQNPRHLVRRRGQEARLRCSPMKGHSHVYWYRQLPEEGLKFMVYLQKENIIDESGMPKERFSAEFPKEGPSILRIQQVVRGDSAAYFCASSPGTGFYEQYFGPGTRLTVT.

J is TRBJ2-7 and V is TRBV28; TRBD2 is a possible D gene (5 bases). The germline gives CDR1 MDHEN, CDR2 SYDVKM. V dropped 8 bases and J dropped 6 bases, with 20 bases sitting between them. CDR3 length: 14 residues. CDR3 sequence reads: CASFRGGEVSEQYF. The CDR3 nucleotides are TGTGCCAGCTTCCGTGGAGGTGAGGTTAGCGAGCAGTACTTC. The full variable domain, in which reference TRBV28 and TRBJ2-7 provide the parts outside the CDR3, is DVKVTQSSRYLVKRTGEKVFLECVQDMDHENMFWYRQDPGLGLRLIYFSYDVKMKEKGDIPEGYSVSREKKERFSLILESASTNQTSMYLCASFRGGEVSEQYFGPGTRLTVT.

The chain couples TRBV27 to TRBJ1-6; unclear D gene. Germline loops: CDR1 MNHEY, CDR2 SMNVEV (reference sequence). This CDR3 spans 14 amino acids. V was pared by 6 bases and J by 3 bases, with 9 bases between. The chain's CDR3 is CASRPDIYNSPLHF. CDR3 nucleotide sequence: TGTGCCAGCAGGCCTGACATCTATAATTCACCCCTCCACTTT.

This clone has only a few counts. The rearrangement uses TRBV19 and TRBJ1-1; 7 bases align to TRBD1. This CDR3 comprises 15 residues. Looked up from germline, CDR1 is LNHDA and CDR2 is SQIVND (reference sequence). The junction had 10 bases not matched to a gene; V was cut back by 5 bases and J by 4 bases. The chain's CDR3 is CASSLTGSMSTEAFF. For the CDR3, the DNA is TGTGCCAGTAGTTTGACAGGGTCTATGAGCACTGAAGCTTTCTTT.

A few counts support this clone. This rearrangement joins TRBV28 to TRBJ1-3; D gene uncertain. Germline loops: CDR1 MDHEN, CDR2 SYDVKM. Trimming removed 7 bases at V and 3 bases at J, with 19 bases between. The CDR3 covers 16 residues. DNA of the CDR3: TGTGCCAGCACCAAAACGGTTGGGCAGGTTGGAAACACCATATATTTT. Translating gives CASTKTVGQVGNTIYF.

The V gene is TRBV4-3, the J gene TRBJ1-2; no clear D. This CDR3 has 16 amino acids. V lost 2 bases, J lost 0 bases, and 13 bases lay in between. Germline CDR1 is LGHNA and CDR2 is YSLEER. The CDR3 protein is CASSQIPGTANYGYTF. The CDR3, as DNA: TGCGCCAGCAGCCAAATCCCAGGTACCGCTAACTATGGCTACACCTTC.

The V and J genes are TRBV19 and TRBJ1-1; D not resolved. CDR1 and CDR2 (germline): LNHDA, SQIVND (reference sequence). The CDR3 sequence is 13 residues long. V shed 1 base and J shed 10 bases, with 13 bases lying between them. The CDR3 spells CASSIAGAIPAFF. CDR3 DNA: TGTGCCAGTAGTATAGCTGGAGCAATCCCAGCTTTCTTT.

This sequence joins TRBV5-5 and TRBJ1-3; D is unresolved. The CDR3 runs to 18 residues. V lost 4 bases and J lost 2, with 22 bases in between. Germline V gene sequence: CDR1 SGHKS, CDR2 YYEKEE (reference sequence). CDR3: CASSLLDLDTLPGNTIYF. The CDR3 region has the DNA TGTGCCAGCAGCCTATTGGATTTAGACACTCTACCTGGAAACACCATATATTTT. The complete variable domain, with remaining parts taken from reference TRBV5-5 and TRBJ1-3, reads DAGVTQSPTHLIKTRGQQVTLRCSPISGHKSVSWYQQVLGQGPQFIFQYYEKEERGRGNFPDRFSARQFPNYSSELNVNALLLGDSALYLCASSLLDLDTLPGNTIYFGEGSWLTVV.

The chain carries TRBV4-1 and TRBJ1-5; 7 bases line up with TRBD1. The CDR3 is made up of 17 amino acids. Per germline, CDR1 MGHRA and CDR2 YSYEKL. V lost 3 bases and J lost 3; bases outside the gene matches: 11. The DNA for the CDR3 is TGCGCCAGCAGCCAGACGGCCCTGAGGGGGCCCAATCAGCCCCAGCATTTT. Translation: CASSQTALRGPNQPQHF.

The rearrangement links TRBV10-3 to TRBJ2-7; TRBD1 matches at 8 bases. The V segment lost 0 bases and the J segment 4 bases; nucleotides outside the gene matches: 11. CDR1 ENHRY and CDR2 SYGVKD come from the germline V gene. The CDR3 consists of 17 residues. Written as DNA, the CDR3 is TGTGCCATCAGTGAGTCCGCCTGGGGCAGGGGGCATTACGAGCAGTACTTC. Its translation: CAISESAWGRGHYEQYF.

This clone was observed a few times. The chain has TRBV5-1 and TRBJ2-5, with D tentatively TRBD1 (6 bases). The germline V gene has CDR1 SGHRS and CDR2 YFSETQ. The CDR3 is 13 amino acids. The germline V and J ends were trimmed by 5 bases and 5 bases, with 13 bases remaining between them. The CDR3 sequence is CASRRSGGETQYF. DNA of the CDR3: TGCGCCAGCAGAAGGTCTGGGGGCGAGACCCAGTACTTC.

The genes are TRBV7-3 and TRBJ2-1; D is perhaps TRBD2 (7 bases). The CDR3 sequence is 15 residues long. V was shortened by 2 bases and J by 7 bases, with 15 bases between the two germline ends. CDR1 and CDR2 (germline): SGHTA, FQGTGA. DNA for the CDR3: TGTGCCAGCAGCTTAGTGGGGGGGCTTCATAATGAGCAGTTCTTC. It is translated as CASSLVGGLHNEQFF.

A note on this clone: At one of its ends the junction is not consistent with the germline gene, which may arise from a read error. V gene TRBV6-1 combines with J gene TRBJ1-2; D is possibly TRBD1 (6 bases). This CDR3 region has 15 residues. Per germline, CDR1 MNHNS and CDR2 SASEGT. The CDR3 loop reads CASCENGDTNYGYTF. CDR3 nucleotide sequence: TGTGCCAGCTGTGAAAACGGGGACACTAACTATGGCTACACCTTC.

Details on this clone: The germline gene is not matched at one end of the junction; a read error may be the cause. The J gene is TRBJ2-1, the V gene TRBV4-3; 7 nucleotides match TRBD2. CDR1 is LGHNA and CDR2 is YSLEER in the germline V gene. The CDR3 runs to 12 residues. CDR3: CASSQDRRGGVF. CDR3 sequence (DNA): TGCGCCAGCAGCCAAGATCGTCGCGGGGGAGTCTTC.

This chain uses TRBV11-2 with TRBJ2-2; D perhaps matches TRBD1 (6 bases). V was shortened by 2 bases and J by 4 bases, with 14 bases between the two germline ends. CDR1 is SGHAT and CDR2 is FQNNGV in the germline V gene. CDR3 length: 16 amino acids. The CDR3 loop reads CASSLQGGSSTGELFF. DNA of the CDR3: TGTGCCAGCAGCTTACAAGGGGGTTCGAGCACCGGGGAGCTGTTTTTT.

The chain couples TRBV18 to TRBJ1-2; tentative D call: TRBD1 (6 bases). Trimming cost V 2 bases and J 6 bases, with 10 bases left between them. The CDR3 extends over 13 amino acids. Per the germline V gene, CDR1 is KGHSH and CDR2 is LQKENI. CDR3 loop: CASSPRQEDGYTF. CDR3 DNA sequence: TGTGCCAGCTCACCAAGACAGGAAGATGGCTACACCTTC.

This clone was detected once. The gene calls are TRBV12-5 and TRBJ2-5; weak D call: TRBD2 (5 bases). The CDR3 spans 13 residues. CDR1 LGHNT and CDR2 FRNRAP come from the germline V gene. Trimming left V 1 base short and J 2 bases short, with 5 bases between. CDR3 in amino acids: CASGLGLQETQYF. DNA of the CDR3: TGTGCTAGTGGTTTGGGACTACAAGAGACCCAGTACTTC.

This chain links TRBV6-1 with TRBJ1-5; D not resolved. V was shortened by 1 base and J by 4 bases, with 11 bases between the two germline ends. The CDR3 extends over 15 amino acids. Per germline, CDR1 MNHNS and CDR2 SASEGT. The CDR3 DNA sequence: TGTGCCAGCAGTGAAGGGGGAGTTTGGAATCAGCCCCAGCATTTT. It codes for CASSEGGVWNQPQHF.

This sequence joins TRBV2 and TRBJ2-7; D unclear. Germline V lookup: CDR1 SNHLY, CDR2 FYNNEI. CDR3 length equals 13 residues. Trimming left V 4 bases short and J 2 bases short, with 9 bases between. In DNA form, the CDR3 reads TGTGCCAGCAGTGGTAACAGCCCCTACGAGCAGTACTTC. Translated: CASSGNSPYEQYF.

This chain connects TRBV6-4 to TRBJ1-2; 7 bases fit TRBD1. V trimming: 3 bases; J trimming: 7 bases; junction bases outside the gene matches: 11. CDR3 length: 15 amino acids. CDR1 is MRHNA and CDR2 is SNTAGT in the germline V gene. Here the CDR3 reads CASSEKRTGVLGYTF. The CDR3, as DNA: TGTGCCAGCAGTGAGAAGAGGACAGGTGTCCTTGGCTACACCTTC.

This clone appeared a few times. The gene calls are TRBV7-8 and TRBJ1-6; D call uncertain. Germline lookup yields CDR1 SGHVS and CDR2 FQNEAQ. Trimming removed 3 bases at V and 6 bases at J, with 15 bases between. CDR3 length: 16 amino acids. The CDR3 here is CASSFEAVRTNSPLHF. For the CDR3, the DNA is TGTGCCAGCAGCTTCGAAGCGGTGAGAACTAATTCACCCCTCCACTTT.

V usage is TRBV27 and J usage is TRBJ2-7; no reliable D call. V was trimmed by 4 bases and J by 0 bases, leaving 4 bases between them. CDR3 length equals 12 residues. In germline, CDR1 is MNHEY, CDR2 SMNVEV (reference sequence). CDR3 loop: CASSSGSYEQYF. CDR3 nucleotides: TGTGCCAGCAGTTCAGGCTCCTACGAGCAGTACTTC.

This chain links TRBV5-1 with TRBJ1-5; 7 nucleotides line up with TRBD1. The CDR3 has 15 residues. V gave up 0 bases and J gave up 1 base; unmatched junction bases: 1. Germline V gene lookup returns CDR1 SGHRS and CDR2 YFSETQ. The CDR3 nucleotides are TGCGCCAGCAGCTTGGAGGGACAGAGCAATCAGCCCCAGCATTTT. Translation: CASSLEGQSNQPQHF.

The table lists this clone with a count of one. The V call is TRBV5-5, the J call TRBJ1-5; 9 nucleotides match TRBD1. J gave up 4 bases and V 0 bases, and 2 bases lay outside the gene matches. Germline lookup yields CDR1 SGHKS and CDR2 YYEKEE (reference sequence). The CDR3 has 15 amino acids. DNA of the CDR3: TGTGCCAGCAGCTTGGGGGGGACAGGGAATCAGCCCCAGCATTTT. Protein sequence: CASSLGGTGNQPQHF.